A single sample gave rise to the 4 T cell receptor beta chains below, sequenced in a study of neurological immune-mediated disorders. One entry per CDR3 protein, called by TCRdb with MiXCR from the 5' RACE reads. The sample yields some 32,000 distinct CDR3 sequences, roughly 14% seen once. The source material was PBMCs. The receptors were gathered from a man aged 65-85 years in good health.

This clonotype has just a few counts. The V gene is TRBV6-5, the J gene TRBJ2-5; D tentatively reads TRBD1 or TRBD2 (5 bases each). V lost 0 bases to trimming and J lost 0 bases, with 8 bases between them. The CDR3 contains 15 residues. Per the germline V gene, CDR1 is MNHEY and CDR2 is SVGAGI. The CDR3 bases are TGTGCCAGCAGTTACTCGGGGGATCACCAAGAGACCCAGTACTTC. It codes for CASSYSGDHQETQYF.

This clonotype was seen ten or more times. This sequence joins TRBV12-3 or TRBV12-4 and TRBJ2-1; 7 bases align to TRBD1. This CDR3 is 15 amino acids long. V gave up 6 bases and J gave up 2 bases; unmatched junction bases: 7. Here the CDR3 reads CASRWDRPAYNEQFF. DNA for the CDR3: TGTGCCAGCAGGTGGGACAGACCCGCCTACAATGAGCAGTTCTTC.

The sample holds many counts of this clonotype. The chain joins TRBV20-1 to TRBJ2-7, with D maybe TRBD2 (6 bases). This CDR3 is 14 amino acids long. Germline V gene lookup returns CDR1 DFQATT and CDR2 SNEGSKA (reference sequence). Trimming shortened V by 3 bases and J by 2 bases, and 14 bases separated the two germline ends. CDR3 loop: CSARIIGSPYEQYF. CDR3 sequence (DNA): TGCAGTGCTAGGATTATCGGGAGCCCCTACGAGCAGTACTTC.

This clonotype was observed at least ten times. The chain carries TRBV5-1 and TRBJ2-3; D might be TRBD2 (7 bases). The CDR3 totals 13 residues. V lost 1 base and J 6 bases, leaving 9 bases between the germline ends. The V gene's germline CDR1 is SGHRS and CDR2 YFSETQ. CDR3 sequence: CASSLRGGDTQYF. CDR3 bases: TGCGCCAGCAGCTTGAGGGGGGGTGATACGCAGTATTTT.